These 21 T cell receptor beta chains were sequenced from one sample in a study of blood T cells in healthy people across ages. The use of a sample-barcoded 5' primer and a J-beta primer mix characterized a second PCR of about 7 to 12 cycles. TCRdb called the 5' RACE reads again in MiXCR, with one record for every CDR3 protein. The table has some 550,000 distinct CDR3 sequences, roughly 48% seen once. Sequencing was done on a sample of blood. These receptors originate from a man at least 80 years old in good health.

The chain is built from TRBV7-2 and TRBJ2-7; 12 bases match TRBD2. Germline V gene data show CDR1 as SGHTA and CDR2 as FQGNSA. There are 15 residues in the CDR3. J gave up 7 bases and V 4 bases, and 8 bases lay outside the gene matches. CDR3 bases: TGTGCCAGCAGCTCAAGACTAGCGGGAGCGAGGGAGCAGTACTTC. Residues: CASSSRLAGAREQYF.

J is TRBJ2-7 and V is TRBV20-1, with TRBD1 matching 9 bases. Germline-derived CDR1 and CDR2 are DFQATT and SNEGSKA (reference sequence). The CDR3 contains 11 residues. J lost 12 bases, V lost 5 bases, and 8 bases had no gene match. The CDR3 loop is CSAEGDRESYF. CDR3 nucleotides: TGCAGTGCTGAGGGGGACAGGGAATCGTACTTC.

The chain has TRBV5-1 and TRBJ1-1; the D gene is possibly TRBD1 (5 bases). The CDR3 runs to 14 residues. The germline V gene encodes CDR1 SGHRS and CDR2 YFSETQ. V lost 5 bases and J lost 3, with 14 bases in between. CDR3 region: CASRPREKDTEAFF. Written as DNA, the CDR3 is TGCGCCAGCAGACCCAGGGAGAAGGACACTGAAGCTTTCTTT.

The chain has TRBV6-5 and TRBJ1-4; 7 bases agree with TRBD1. The V segment lost 3 bases and the J segment 7 bases; nucleotides outside the gene matches: 5. The CDR3 contains 14 residues. The germline CDR1 and CDR2 sequences are MNHEY and SVGAGI. CDR3 nucleotides: TGTGCCAGCAGTTATGGACAGGAAGGTGAAAAACTGTTTTTT. Protein: CASSYGQEGEKLFF.

The chain links TRBV6-6 to TRBJ1-5; D is uncertain. The CDR3 contains 13 residues. Looked up from germline, CDR1 is MNHNY and CDR2 is SVGAGI (reference sequence). The ends were cut back, 6 bases at V and 2 bases at J, with 8 bases in the middle. The CDR3 spells CASREQGNQPQHF. The DNA of the CDR3 is TGTGCCAGCAGGGAGCAGGGCAATCAGCCCCAGCATTTT.

This clonotype was detected only once. The chain has TRBV7-2 and TRBJ2-5; the D gene is possibly TRBD2 (7 bases). The V end lost 6 bases, the J end lost 1 base, and 15 bases lay between the germline ends. Germline assignment: CDR1 SGHTA and CDR2 FQGNSA. This CDR3 comprises 15 residues. CDR3 residues: CASSRGGASQETQYF. In DNA, the CDR3 is TGTGCCAGCAGTCGTGGGGGGGCTTCCCAAGAGACCCAGTACTTC.

In its sample, this clonotype was seen a few times. The CDR3 region has the DNA TGTGCCAGCAGTTTTGGACCAAGCGCCTACGAGCAGTACTTC. This encodes CASSFGPSAYEQYF. The genes are TRBV27 and TRBJ2-7; D not certain. CDR3 length equals 14 residues. Germline V gene lookup returns CDR1 MNHEY and CDR2 SMNVEV (reference sequence). V shed 3 bases and J shed 2 bases, with 11 bases lying between them.

Note on this clonotype: A read error may account for a junction end that differs from germline. This chain uses TRBV5-1 with TRBJ2-1; 13 nucleotides match TRBD2. Germline V gene data show CDR1 as SGHRS and CDR2 as YFSETQ. This CDR3 is 18 amino acids long. CDR3 loop: CARSSPPGLAGHYNEQFF. CDR3 DNA: TGCGCCCGCAGCTCTCCCCCGGGACTAGCGGGACACTACAATGAGCAGTTCTTC.

This clonotype was seen at least ten times. The chain joins TRBV7-9 to TRBJ2-7; perhaps TRBD2 as D (5 bases). CDR3 length: 14 amino acids. V shed 4 bases and J shed 4 bases, with 14 bases lying between them. Germline loops: CDR1 SEHNR, CDR2 FQNEAQ (reference sequence). The CDR3 DNA is TGTGCCAGCAGCTCCGTAGGGAGAGAATACGAGCAGTACTTC. This sequence encodes CASSSVGREYEQYF.

J is TRBJ2-1 and V is TRBV4-3, with 7 bases that match TRBD1. J lost 15 bases, V lost 1 base, and 3 bases had no gene match. The length of the CDR3 is 11 residues. Germline V lookup: CDR1 LGHNA, CDR2 YSLEER. Here the CDR3 reads CASSQVDRSFF. The CDR3 DNA follows: TGCGCCAGCAGCCAAGTGGACAGGTCGTTCTTC.

The chain joins TRBV9 to TRBJ1-6, with D perhaps matching TRBD1 (5 bases). The CDR3 is 14 residues long. Germline V gene lookup returns CDR1 SGDLS and CDR2 YYNGEE. V lost 4 bases and J lost 5, with 10 bases in between. In nucleotides, the CDR3 is TGTGCCAGCAGCTCCCTGACAGATAATTCACCCCTCCACTTT. Protein sequence: CASSSLTDNSPLHF. The whole variable domain, remainder taken from reference TRBV9 and TRBJ1-6, is DSGVTQTPKHLITATGQRVTLRCSPRSGDLSVYWYQQSLDQGLQFLIQYYNGEERAKGNILERFSAQQFPDLHSELNLSSLELGDSALYFCASSSLTDNSPLHFGNGTRLTVT.

This clonotype was detected a few times. The chain has TRBV6-2 or TRBV6-3 and TRBJ2-7, with D perhaps TRBD1 (7 bases). This CDR3 has 19 residues. V shed 6 bases and J shed 1 base, with 28 bases lying between them. Germline CDR1 reads MNHEY; CDR2 reads SVGEGT. In DNA form, the CDR3 reads TGTGCCAGCAGCTTTCGTCCGGCCGCGGGACAGTCTAAGTCCTACGAGCAGTACTTC. Translation: CASSFRPAAGQSKSYEQYF.

As to this clonotype: The junction and the germline gene differ at one end; a read error may be behind it. This chain uses TRBV7-9 with TRBJ1-1; D is undetermined. The CDR3 consists of 13 residues. Germline assignment: CDR1 SEHNR and CDR2 FQNEAQ (reference sequence). CDR3 in DNA: TGTGCCAGCAGCGTAGCCCAGATAACCGAAGCTTTCTTT. Translation gives CASSVAQITEAFF.

This chain joins TRBV6-2 or TRBV6-3 and TRBJ2-7; no reliable D call. V was clipped by 6 bases and J by 1 base, with 7 bases between them. The length of the CDR3 is 12 residues. Per germline, CDR1 MNHEY and CDR2 SVGEGT. Here the CDR3 DNA reads TGTGCCAGCAGCACGGGTTCCTACGAGCAGTACTTC. It translates to CASSTGSYEQYF.

This clonotype was found once. The V and J genes are TRBV20-1 and TRBJ1-1; D gene ambiguous. Trimming stripped 6 bases from V and 1 base from J, with 12 bases between. This CDR3 has 13 residues. Germline V gives CDR1 DFQATT, CDR2 SNEGSKA (reference sequence). CDR3 sequence: CSAIGRANTEAFF. CDR3 coding DNA: TGCAGTGCCATCGGGAGGGCGAACACTGAAGCTTTCTTT.

The chain has TRBV20-1 and TRBJ1-4; 9 bases agree with TRBD1. J lost 5 bases, V lost 3 bases, and 1 base had no gene match. CDR1 is DFQATT and CDR2 is SNEGSKA in the germline V gene (reference sequence). The CDR3 extends over 13 amino acids. DNA for the CDR3: TGCAGTGCTAGGGGGACAGGGAATGAAAAACTGTTTTTT. As protein: CSARGTGNEKLFF.

V usage is TRBV24-1 and J usage is TRBJ2-1; D is possibly TRBD2 (6 bases). V lost 1 base, J lost 8 bases, and 17 bases lay in between. The CDR3 length is 16 residues. CDR1 is KGHDR, CDR2 SFDVKD, per germline. CDR3 amino acids: CATSDFAGSGSYEQFF. CDR3 nucleotides: TGTGCCACCAGTGATTTCGCCGGGAGCGGTTCGTATGAGCAGTTCTTC.

This chain connects TRBV20-1 to TRBJ1-3; D unclear. Germline V gene lookup returns CDR1 DFQATT and CDR2 SNEGSKA (reference sequence). Deletions cut 0 bases from V and 0 bases from J, with 9 bases between. This CDR3 has 15 amino acids. The DNA of the CDR3 is TGCAGTGCTAGAGATGGCGGCCACTCTGGAAACACCATATATTTT. It specifies CSARDGGHSGNTIYF.

This clonotype was seen at least ten times. The genes are TRBV7-2 and TRBJ2-2, with 8 bases that match TRBD2. V trimming: 1 base; J trimming: 0 bases; junction bases outside the gene matches: 1. Germline V CDR1 and CDR2: SGHTA, FQGNSA. This CDR3 has 16 amino acids. This CDR3 is CASSLGGLANTGELFF. CDR3 bases: TGTGCCAGCAGCTTAGGGGGACTAGCGAACACCGGGGAGCTGTTTTTT.

This clonotype was observed many times. The chain joins TRBV25-1 to TRBJ2-2; TRBD2 is a possible D gene (6 bases). Germline V gene sequence: CDR1 MGHDK, CDR2 SYGVNS. Trimming shortened V by 1 base and J by 6 bases, and 12 bases separated the two germline ends. The CDR3 consists of 15 residues. This CDR3 reads CASSESPIAAGELFF. The CDR3 DNA reads as TGTGCCAGCAGTGAATCCCCGATAGCGGCCGGGGAGCTGTTTTTT.

This clonotype occurred many times. The chain is built from TRBV6-5 and TRBJ2-7; 7 bases are shared with TRBD1. The CDR3 runs 14 residues. Germline V gene sequence: CDR1 MNHEY, CDR2 SVGAGI. J was trimmed by 2 bases and V by 6 bases; bases with no gene match: 7. The CDR3 DNA reads as TGTGCCAGCAGGTCCCCTGGGACAGCCTACGAGCAGTACTTC. This codes for CASRSPGTAYEQYF.